What follows are 11 T cell receptor beta chains derived from one specimen sequenced in a study of blood T cell repertoires in COVID-19. TCRdb's table, derived via immunoSEQ multiplex PCR, lists solely in-frame clones and lacks some. The sample contains a few hundred thousand clones, about 86% of which appear only once. Sequenced material: peripheral blood. Receptors were obtained from a woman between 55 and 75 years old with acute or convalescent COVID-19.

The V call is TRBV4-2, the J call TRBJ1-5; TRBD1 agrees at 8 bases. CDR1 and CDR2 (germline): LGHNA, YNFKEQ. Losses at the gene ends were 0 bases for V and 3 bases for J; bases not matched to a gene: 7. The CDR3 is made up of 17 amino acids. The CDR3 nucleotides read TGTGCCAGCAGCCAAGATCAAGGTCAGGGGGCCAATCAGCCCCAGCATTTT. Protein product: CASSQDQGQGANQPQHF.

The count of this clone is one. V and J are TRBV7-9 and TRBJ2-1; D possibly corresponds to TRBD1 (5 bases). Trimming shortened V by 4 bases and J by 8 bases, and 15 bases separated the two germline ends. CDR3 length equals 14 residues. The germline V gene encodes CDR1 SEHNR and CDR2 FQNEAQ (reference sequence). The CDR3 loop is CASSSQAGLDEQFF. In DNA form, the CDR3 reads TGTGCCAGCAGCTCCCAGGCAGGGTTGGATGAGCAGTTCTTC.

J is TRBJ2-7 and V is TRBV29-1; 7 bases match TRBD2. The germline V gene encodes CDR1 SQVTM and CDR2 ANQGSEA. V lost 3 bases, J lost 0 bases, and 8 bases stayed unmatched. This CDR3 is 15 amino acids long. The CDR3 is CSVEGGDEGSYEQYF. CDR3 coding DNA: TGCAGCGTTGAGGGGGGGGATGAGGGCTCCTACGAGCAGTACTTC.

The chain joins TRBV28 to TRBJ1-1, with 10 bases matching TRBD1. The CDR3 runs 15 residues. After removal of 6 bases from V and 4 bases from J, the junction contained 8 bases not matched to a gene. Germline V gene lookup returns CDR1 MDHEN and CDR2 SYDVKM. CDR3 DNA: TGTGCCAGCAGCCGACCAGACAGGGGGCCCACTGAAGCTTTCTTT. It codes for CASSRPDRGPTEAFF.

The chain's CDR3 is CASSPGQGIQPQHF. The CDR3 nucleotides read TGTGCCAGCAGTCCCGGACAGGGGATTCAGCCCCAGCATTTT. The rearrangement links TRBV27 to TRBJ1-5; 9 nucleotides align to TRBD1. Germline V lookup: CDR1 MNHEY, CDR2 SMNVEV (reference sequence). V shed 5 bases and J 6 bases; nucleotides not matched to a gene: 5. The CDR3 runs to 14 residues.

The chain joins TRBV5-5 to TRBJ1-1, with 11 bases that match TRBD1. The CDR3 consists of 14 residues. Germline values: CDR1 SGHKS, CDR2 YYEKEE (reference sequence). V was clipped by 4 bases and J by 3 bases; unmatched bases: 2. The CDR3 sequence is CASSKGQGDTEAFF. The CDR3 nucleotides read TGTGCCAGCAGCAAGGGACAGGGGGACACTGAAGCTTTCTTT.

This clone was observed a single time. The chain employs TRBV25-1 and TRBJ1-2, with TRBD1 matching 7 bases. Trimming removed 4 bases from V and 3 bases from J; junction bases left unmatched: 2. Germline assignment: CDR1 MGHDK and CDR2 SYGVNS. The CDR3 extends over 13 amino acids. For the CDR3, the DNA is TGTGCCAGCAGTGTTGGGACAGACTATGGCTACACCTTC. Amino acids: CASSVGTDYGYTF.

The CDR3 DNA follows: TGTGCCAGCAGCTTGGCTGCAGGGGAAGGCTACACCTTC. Translation gives CASSLAAGEGYTF. The V gene is TRBV5-5, the J gene TRBJ1-2; TRBD1 might be the D (6 bases). Germline V gene lookup returns CDR1 SGHKS and CDR2 YYEKEE (reference sequence). V was shortened by 0 bases and J by 8 bases, with 11 bases between the two germline ends. This CDR3 is 13 amino acids long.

The V and J genes are TRBV2 and TRBJ2-1; D unresolved. Looked up from germline, CDR1 is SNHLY and CDR2 is FYNNEI. The germline V and J ends were trimmed by 3 bases and 3 bases, with 12 bases remaining between them. This CDR3 is 15 amino acids long. The CDR3 loop is CASSDQGGNYNEQFF. CDR3 coding DNA: TGTGCCAGCAGTGATCAAGGCGGAAACTACAATGAGCAGTTCTTC.

This clone was seen just once. This chain links TRBV11-1 with TRBJ1-2; TRBD1 is a possible D gene (5 bases). The CDR3 is 14 residues long. Germline assignment: CDR1 SGHAT and CDR2 FQDESV (reference sequence). Trimming removed 3 bases at V and 7 bases at J, with 15 bases between. The CDR3 region is CASSFQGAASGYTF. The CDR3 region has the DNA TGTGCCAGCAGCTTTCAAGGGGCCGCGTCTGGCTACACCTTC.

The chain is built from TRBV28 and TRBJ1-5; 9 bases fit TRBD1. The germline V gene has CDR1 MDHEN and CDR2 SYDVKM. The length of the CDR3 is 15 residues. The J segment lost 4 bases and the V segment lost 7 bases, leaving 8 bases of the junction unmatched. CDR3 in DNA: TGTGCCAGCACCACATCTGGGACAGGGAATCAGCCCCAGCATTTT. Its translation: CASTTSGTGNQPQHF.